The text below deals with one TCR beta chain. No cognate antigen has been identified for it. Base qualities are not recorded, but no much larger clone differs from it by a single base. This record belongs to a study of blood T cell repertoires in COVID-19 (dated by TCRdb to 2018 to 2020). Study-level background: The collaborator samples originated in the United States, Italy and Spain and spanned the acute and convalescent phases of COVID-19. The repertoires were made available in a free public database intended to serve as a resource for research on the immune response to SARS-CoV-2. The samples were drawn from the first 160 participants of the ongoing ImmuneRACE study and from 1,254 subjects provided by 6 global collaborators. The prospective study material was composed of cDNA or gDNA derived from T cells, B-cell-depleted T cells, or PBMCs. The dataset comprised deeply sampled blood TCRbeta repertoires from subjects exposed to, actively infected with, or recovered from COVID-19. Sample metadata almost always included a de-identified subject ID, COVID-19 status, age in years and sex. HLA class I and class II types, where available, came from metadata supplied by the sample provider rather than from assay-based typing.

One collaborating source in Seattle enrolled patients while the patients were actively infected and followed the patients over time throughout the course of disease. Whole blood was collected in K2EDTA tubes by collaborating institutions according to the institutions' own protocols. For TCRbeta analysis, collaborators shipped samples as frozen whole blood, isolated PBMCs, or DNA extracted from either of those sample types. V is reduced by 9 bases and J by 0 bases, leaving a spacing of 18 bases between them. Taken from the germline V gene, the CDR1 and CDR2 loops are MNHEY and SVGAGI. There are 15 amino acids in the CDR3, from cysteine to phenylalanine inclusive. The retained sequence is limited to the CDR3, 45 bases, with the frame set at the first base. Summary of the overall study and its limitations: The quantity of clinical and demographic metadata differed by source and by participant and was supplied without curation.

TCRbeta CDR3 regions were amplified from genomic DNA using the immunoSEQ Assay, a bias-controlled multiplex PCR. In the source study's methods: Nucleated cell counts per sample were estimated from amplification of reference gene primers within the assay. Sequence reads were collapsed and filtered to measure the absolute abundance of every unique TCRbeta CDR3 rearrangement. For each sample, productive Simpson clonality was calculated as the square root of Simpson's diversity index over productive rearrangements. Imported from immuneACCESS, the table was reduced by TCRdb to in-frame sequences with V and J called. These copies leave out some clones; in studies compared against another copy, an unresolved V gene accounts for under half, and the cause of the remainder is not known. For V, J and clone size, that table is used; D and trimming come from the DNA. Present in this sample are a few hundred thousand clones, about 91% of which were seen just once. About 2.5% of the sample is taken by the ten largest.

The sequence was collected from a person aged 18 to 35 with COVID-19, enrolled during active disease. Source material: peripheral blood. The chain employs TRBV6-5 and TRBJ2-7; the D region possibly corresponds to TRBD2 (6 bases align). The bases read TGTGCCAGTCACCCGGCGGGGTGGGACTCCTACGAGCAGTACTTC. This yields the protein CASHPAGWDSYEQYF.